This passage covers 8 T cell receptor beta chains from one sample sequenced in a study of OX40 agonist ivuxolimab in advanced cancers. Clones were sequenced by immunoSEQ multiplex PCR, and TCRdb holds only the in-frame ones, with some missing. Of more than 75,000 clones detected, approximately 86% appear once; the ten largest clones hold approximately 0.99%. This specimen consisted of CD4+ or CD8+ T cells sorted from blood, obtained in a trial of the OX40 agonist ivuxolimab. The source of these receptors is an adult with an advanced solid tumor such as melanoma, head and neck, liver or kidney cancer.

The gene calls are TRBV9 and TRBJ2-1; 8 positions agree with TRBD2. Germline CDR1 reads SGDLS; CDR2 reads YYNGEE. This CDR3 has 15 residues. J lost 2 bases, V lost 2 bases, and 3 bases had no gene match. CDR3 nucleotide sequence: TGTGCCAGCAGCGTCACTAGCGGTCCCTACAATGAGCAGTTCTTC. It encodes CASSVTSGPYNEQFF.

V gene TRBV18 combines with J gene TRBJ2-7; D unresolved. CDR3 size: 12 residues. Germline assignment: CDR1 KGHSH and CDR2 LQKENI. Trimming pared 2 bases from V and 6 bases from J, leaving 8 bases between. The CDR3 DNA reads TGTGCCAGCTCACCAGCGTGGGGCGAGCAGTACTTC. It translates to CASSPAWGEQYF.

J is TRBJ2-2 and V is TRBV7-2; D possibly corresponds to TRBD2 (5 bases). CDR1 and CDR2 from the germline V gene are SGHTA and FQGNSA. The germline V and J ends were trimmed by 6 bases and 3 bases, with 5 bases remaining between them. The CDR3 consists of 12 residues. This CDR3 reads CASRRDTGELFF. The CDR3 region has the DNA TGTGCCAGCAGGAGGGACACCGGGGAGCTGTTTTTT.

This clone occurred once. J is TRBJ2-1 and V is TRBV7-2; 7 bases fit TRBD2. Germline V CDR1 and CDR2: SGHTA, FQGNSA. The CDR3 has 14 residues. After removal of 1 base from V and 8 bases from J, the junction contained 5 bases not matched to a gene. The CDR3 DNA follows: TGTGCCAGCAGCTTAGGGGGCGCGGGGGATGAGCAGTTCTTC. Translating it yields CASSLGGAGDEQFF.

The CDR3 is CASSSPLNTEAFF. The CDR3 region has the DNA TGTGCCAGCAGCTCACCATTGAACACTGAAGCTTTCTTT. The chain employs TRBV7-2 and TRBJ1-1; D is unclear. Germline-derived CDR1 and CDR2 are SGHTA and FQGNSA. The CDR3 runs to 13 residues. V was cut by 4 bases and J by 0 bases, with 6 bases left in between. Based on the CDR3 plus reference TRBV7-2 and TRBJ1-1, the full variable domain is GAGVSQSPSNKVTEKGKDVELRCDPISGHTALYWYRQSLGQGLEFLIYFQGNSAPDKSGLPSDRFSAERTGGSVSTLTIQRTQQEDSAVYLCASSSPLNTEAFFGQGTRLTVV.

The table lists this clone with a few counts. The chain couples TRBV5-1 to TRBJ1-2; the match to TRBD1 covers 7 bases. Germline V gene data show CDR1 as SGHRS and CDR2 as YFSETQ. The J segment lost 8 bases and the V segment lost 3 bases, leaving 7 bases of the junction unmatched. This CDR3 is 13 amino acids long. This CDR3 reads CASSWGQSEGYTF. CDR3 bases: TGCGCCAGCAGCTGGGGACAGTCGGAGGGCTACACCTTC.

The chain uses TRBV7-2 and TRBJ1-2; weak D call: TRBD1 (5 bases). The CDR3 extends over 14 amino acids. V was pared by 0 bases and J by 4 bases, with 9 bases between. The germline V gene encodes CDR1 SGHTA and CDR2 FQGNSA. This CDR3 reads CASSLAPGFYGYTF. For the CDR3, the DNA is TGTGCCAGCAGCTTAGCCCCAGGGTTCTATGGCTACACCTTC.

The V gene is TRBV10-1, the J gene TRBJ2-3; the match to TRBD2 covers 13 bases. This CDR3 region has 16 residues. The junction had 5 bases not matched to a gene; V was cut back by 6 bases and J by 2 bases. Germline V CDR1 and CDR2: WNHNN, SYGVQD (reference sequence). This CDR3 reads CASSPGLAGATDTQYF. The CDR3 bases are TGCGCCAGCAGCCCAGGACTAGCGGGGGCCACAGATACGCAGTATTTT.